These T cell receptor beta chains were read from a single sample in a study of T cells expressing NK-cell markers. TCRdb re-called the 5' RACE reads and catalogs CDR3 proteins one per entry, DNA excluded. This table holds 500,000 to 600,000 distinct CDR3 sequences. The sequencing input was blood T cells: a sorted CD56 or NKG2C T cell subset, CD4+ or CD8+ T cells, or bulk PBMC T cells (not recorded which). Receptors originate from a man aged 18 to 29 in good health. Both conserved end residues are part of each CDR3.

TRBV28	TRBJ1-1	CAGSQQAKREAFF
TRBV7-7	TRBJ2-1	CASSPGLAGGRYEQFF
TRBV5-1	TRBJ1-2	CASTLTGQDYGYTF
TRBV7-3	TRBJ2-3	CASSTTDRNTQYF
TRBV10-3	TRBJ2-2	CAISHEPGTGELFF
TRBV29-1	TRBJ1-3	CSVESAGNTIYF
TRBV12-3/TRBV12-4	TRBJ2-7	CASSLKPESYYEQYF
TRBV29-1	TRBJ2-3	CSVEDRLASTDTQYF
TRBV29-1	TRBJ2-2	CSSTGKGNTGELFF
TRBV4-3	TRBJ2-3	CASSQDLTRGTATDTQYF
TRBV27	TRBJ2-2	CASSRQGRITGELFF
TRBV10-3	TRBJ2-3	CAISNAGTGWADTQYF
TRBV7-8	TRBJ1-3	CASSHRQGAGNTIYF
TRBV24-1	TRBJ1-5	CATSASMGWSNQPQHF
TRBV29-1	TRBJ2-2	CSAVTRGQVSGELFF
TRBV14	TRBJ1-4	CASSRQESTVVSKLFF
TRBV3-1	TRBJ2-3	CASSQDPTSGASTDTQYF
TRBV2	TRBJ2-3	CASTRRAGKDTQYF
TRBV7-8	TRBJ2-1	CASSLIEGVLYNEQFF
TRBV7-2	TRBJ1-1	CASSFSGREAFF
TRBV6-5	TRBJ2-7	CASSYQGQGAGEQYF
TRBV7-8	TRBJ2-1	CASSLGNLGGHYNEQFF
TRBV20-1	TRBJ1-5	CSARGRTVQSNQPQHF
TRBV18	TRBJ2-5	CASSPISSGDETQYF
TRBV4-2	TRBJ2-7	CASSQGAGLHEQYF
TRBV7-2	TRBJ2-5	CASSGTSKETQYF
TRBV20-1	TRBJ2-5	CSADRGSEETQYF
TRBV20-1	TRBJ1-1	CSALRDRLSAEAFF
TRBV11-2	TRBJ2-4	CASSPIDRGVMNIQYF
TRBV11-2	TRBJ2-3	CASSPSREGTDTQYF
TRBV5-6	TRBJ2-5	CASSLFPTVQETQYF
TRBV5-1	TRBJ1-3	CASSPHDGQRGNTIYF
TRBV4-1	TRBJ2-2	CASSQKWTHDTGELFF
TRBV10-3	TRBJ1-5	CATQVLPDQPQHF
TRBV6-6	TRBJ1-1	CASRLDTEAFF
TRBV10-2	TRBJ2-1	CASKSYNEQFF
TRBV11-2	TRBJ2-3	CASSLDGQGATDTQYF
TRBV5-1	TRBJ2-3	CARCSSSSTDTQYF
TRBV7-9	TRBJ2-3	CASRQTGTSTDTQYF
TRBV5-5	TRBJ1-1	CASSSTVFNTEAFF